What follows describes a single T cell receptor (beta chain). The CDR3 has 15 residues. Germline V CDR1 and CDR2: SGHRS, YFSETQ. Trimming at V came to 4 bases and at J to 8 bases, leaving 9 bases not matched to a gene. These data come from a study of blood T cell repertoires in COVID-19. Measured with immunoSEQ multiplex PCR; TCRdb has only the in-frame clones, and not every one. Of about 160,000 clones listed, 70% to 90% are singletons. Input material: peripheral blood. This TCR was sampled from a woman in her fifties or sixties with COVID-19, enrolled during active disease. V and J are TRBV5-1 and TRBJ1-4, with 9 bases identical to TRBD1. Written as DNA, the CDR3 is TGCGCCAGCAGCCTTGTCCCGGGACAGGGCGAAAAACTGTTTTTT. Protein product: CASSLVPGQGEKLFF.